In its sample, the clone carrying this T cell receptor beta chain was seen a few times. Its antigen remains unknown. With 4 bases removed from V and 10 bases from J, the gap between germline ends came to 7 bases. Germline V gene lookup returns CDR1 SNHLY and CDR2 FYNNEI. The CDR3 has 10 residues. The sample originates from a study of cytomegalovirus exposure and HLA in healthy donors. Both 60 Vbeta primers and 13 Jbeta primers went into the PCR. Using immunoSEQ multiplex PCR, the repertoire was profiled, and TCRdb retains in-frame clones only, with some absent. The sample yields 65,000 to 70,000 clones, less than 75% seen once. Findings and caveats of the study: Researchers had no immune exposure information except CMV serostatus available.

The rearrangement joins TRBV2 to TRBJ1-1, with D uncertain. Input material: PBMCs. The sequence came from a woman aged 25 to 45 in good health and CMV-seronegative. The CDR3 nucleotides are TGTGCCAGCAGTGTCGGAGTAGCTTTCTTT. Translation: CASSVGVAFF. Full variable domain (remainder filled in from reference TRBV2 and TRBJ1-1): EPEVTQTPSHQVTQMGQEVILRCVPISNHLYFYWYRQILGQKVEFLVSFYNNEISEKSEIFDDQFSVERPDGSNFTLKIRSTKLEDSAMYFCASSVGVAFFGQGTRLTVV.